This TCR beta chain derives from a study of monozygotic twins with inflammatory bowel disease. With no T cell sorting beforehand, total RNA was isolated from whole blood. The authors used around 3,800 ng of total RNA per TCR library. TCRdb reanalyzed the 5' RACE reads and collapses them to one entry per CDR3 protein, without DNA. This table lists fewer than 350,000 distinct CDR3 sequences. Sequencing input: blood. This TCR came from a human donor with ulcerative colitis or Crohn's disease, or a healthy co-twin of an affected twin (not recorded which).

The CDR3 spells CASSPLWVTRYNEQFF. The V gene is TRBV27, the J gene TRBJ2-1. The CDR3 loop spans 16 amino acids. CDR1 is MNHEY and CDR2 is SMNVEV in the germline V gene (reference sequence).